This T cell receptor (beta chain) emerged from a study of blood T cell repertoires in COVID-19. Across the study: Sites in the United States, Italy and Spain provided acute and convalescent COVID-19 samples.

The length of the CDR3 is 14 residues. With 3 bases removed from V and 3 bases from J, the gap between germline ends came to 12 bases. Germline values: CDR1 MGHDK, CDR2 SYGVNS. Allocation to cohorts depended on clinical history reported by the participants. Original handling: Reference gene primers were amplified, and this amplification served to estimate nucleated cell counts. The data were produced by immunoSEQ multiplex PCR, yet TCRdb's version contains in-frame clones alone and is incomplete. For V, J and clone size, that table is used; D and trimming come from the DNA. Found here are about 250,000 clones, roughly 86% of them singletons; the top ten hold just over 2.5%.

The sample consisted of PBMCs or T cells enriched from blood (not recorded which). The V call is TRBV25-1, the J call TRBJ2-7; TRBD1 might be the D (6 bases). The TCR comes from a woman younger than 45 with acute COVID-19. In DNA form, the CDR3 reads TGTGCCAGCAGTGATCAGGGACATAGCTACGAGCAGTACTTC. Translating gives CASSDQGHSYEQYF.